What follows are 20 T cell receptor beta chains derived from one specimen sequenced in a study of T cell responses to AZD1222 COVID-19 vaccine. Generated by immunoSEQ multiplex PCR, the TCRdb table keeps only in-frame clones and is missing some. The sample contains 75,000 to 100,000 clones, around nine tenths of which appear only once. The input for sequencing was peripheral blood, taken on day 0 of AZD1222 vaccination. The receptors stem from an adult in good health.

This chain links TRBV5-5 with TRBJ1-3, with D perhaps matching TRBD1 (5 bases). This CDR3 is 13 amino acids long. The germline gives CDR1 SGHKS, CDR2 YYEKEE (reference sequence). The V gene lost 5 bases and the J gene lost 0 bases, with 6 bases spanning the gap. CDR3 nucleotides: TGTGCCAGCAGAGGGGCCTCTGGAAACACCATATATTTT. Encoded protein: CASRGASGNTIYF.

This chain joins TRBV19 and TRBJ1-1; no reliable D call. Trimming removed 3 bases at V and 3 bases at J, with 8 bases between. The germline gives CDR1 LNHDA, CDR2 SQIVND (reference sequence). The CDR3 runs to 13 residues. The CDR3 region has the DNA TGTGCCAGTAGTATCTCTGAAGACACTGAAGCTTTCTTT. It codes for CASSISEDTEAFF.

This chain's CDR3 is CASSAKPNYGYTF. The DNA for the CDR3 is TGTGCCAGCAGTGCTAAACCTAACTATGGCTACACCTTC. The chain combines TRBV6-2 or TRBV6-3 with TRBJ1-2; D is uncertain. Germline V gene data show CDR1 as MNHEY and CDR2 as SVGEGT. The CDR3 has 13 residues. Trimming left V 5 bases short and J 0 bases short, with 7 bases between.

The chain has TRBV30 and TRBJ2-7, with D perhaps TRBD1 (5 bases). Trimming left V 4 bases short and J 3 bases short, with 13 bases between. Germline V gives CDR1 GTSNPN, CDR2 SVGIG (reference sequence). This CDR3 region has 13 residues. The CDR3 DNA reads TGTGCCTGGAAATTGCAGGGCGGCTACGAGCAGTACTTC. Its protein is CAWKLQGGYEQYF.

The chain carries TRBV15 and TRBJ2-7; a weak D match, TRBD1 (5 bases). Germline V gives CDR1 LNHNV, CDR2 YYDKDF (reference sequence). CDR3 length: 13 amino acids. The V end lost 6 bases, the J end lost 7 bases, and 16 bases lay between the germline ends. The CDR3 nucleotides are TGTGCCACCAGACAGGTCCCTTCGAGTGAGCAGTACTTC. Its protein product is CATRQVPSSEQYF.

The chain uses TRBV28 and TRBJ2-7; D could derive from TRBD1 or TRBD2 (5 bases each). Germline CDR1 reads MDHEN; CDR2 reads SYDVKM. There are 16 residues in the CDR3. V was cut by 3 bases and J by 6 bases, with 21 bases left in between. CDR3 nucleotides: TGTGCCAGCAGTTTTCAGGGAGAGGCACTAAAGGGCGAGCAGTACTTC. Protein product: CASSFQGEALKGEQYF. Filled out from reference TRBV28 and TRBJ2-7, the complete variable domain reads DVKVTQSSRYLVKRTGEKVFLECVQDMDHENMFWYRQDPGLGLRLIYFSYDVKMKEKGDIPEGYSVSREKKERFSLILESASTNQTSMYLCASSFQGEALKGEQYFGPGTRLTVT.

The rearrangement joins TRBV3-1 (or the pseudogene TRBV3-2) to TRBJ2-6; D may be TRBD2 (5 bases). V was clipped by 3 bases and J by 0 bases, with 21 bases between them. The CDR3 loop spans 20 amino acids. Per germline, CDR1 LGHDT and CDR2 YNNKEL (reference sequence). The CDR3 sequence: CASSQFFQRFTASGANVLTF. The CDR3 nucleotides read TGTGCCAGCAGCCAGTTTTTTCAGCGGTTCACCGCCTCTGGGGCCAACGTCCTGACTTTC.

The V gene is TRBV30, the J gene TRBJ1-4; D is unresolved. This CDR3 spans 13 amino acids. In germline, CDR1 is GTSNPN, CDR2 SVGIG (reference sequence). V shed 7 bases and J shed 4 bases, with 13 bases lying between them. The CDR3 reads CAYDPGSNEKLFF. CDR3 nucleotides: TGTGCCTATGACCCGGGGAGTAATGAAAAACTGTTTTTT.

This clone was seen a single time. The gene calls are TRBV27 and TRBJ2-7; the D is unclear. The CDR3 extends over 13 amino acids. In germline, CDR1 is MNHEY, CDR2 SMNVEV (reference sequence). Trimming stripped 3 bases from V and 3 bases from J, with 9 bases between. CDR3 sequence: CASSFRLYYEQYF. The CDR3 DNA is TGTGCCAGCAGTTTCCGCCTATACTACGAGCAGTACTTC.

A few counts support this clone. The rearrangement joins TRBV11-2 to TRBJ2-3, with D perhaps TRBD1 or TRBD2 (6 bases each). Germline CDR1 SGHAT, CDR2 FQNNGV. With 3 bases removed from V and 4 bases from J, the gap between germline ends came to 8 bases. This CDR3 spans 13 amino acids. The CDR3 DNA sequence: TGTGCCAGCAGCTTTGGGGGGCCAGATACGCAGTATTTT. Translating gives CASSFGGPDTQYF.

V and J are TRBV19 and TRBJ2-5; D not certain. Per germline, CDR1 LNHDA and CDR2 SQIVND (reference sequence). V lost 3 bases, J lost 2 bases, and 4 bases lay in between. The length of the CDR3 is 12 residues. The CDR3 DNA sequence: TGTGCCAGTAGTATTGATCAAGAGACCCAGTACTTC. It translates to CASSIDQETQYF.

V gene TRBV19 combines with J gene TRBJ2-1; D is undetermined. Germline CDR1 LNHDA, CDR2 SQIVND (reference sequence). The V gene lost 5 bases and the J gene lost 4 bases, with 9 bases spanning the gap. This CDR3 is built from 13 residues. CDR3 DNA sequence: TGTGCCAGTAGTCTTCAGGATTACAATGAGCAGTTCTTC. It is translated as CASSLQDYNEQFF.

This clone has only one observation. V gene TRBV14 combines with J gene TRBJ2-1; no definite D call. This CDR3 region has 13 residues. V shed 0 bases and J shed 4 bases, with 4 bases lying between them. CDR1 is SGHDN and CDR2 is FVKESK in the germline V gene. CDR3 DNA sequence: TGTGCCAGCAGCCAAGATCCGTACAATGAGCAGTTCTTC. Encoded protein: CASSQDPYNEQFF.

This chain connects TRBV18 to TRBJ2-2; tentatively, D is TRBD1 or TRBD2 (5 bases each). Germline CDR1 is KGHSH and CDR2 is LQKENI. This CDR3 contains 16 residues. V lost 0 bases, J lost 1 base, and 9 bases lay in between. CDR3 region: CASSPPGRQNTGELFF. CDR3 coding DNA: TGTGCCAGCTCACCACCGGGACGGCAGAACACCGGGGAGCTGTTTTTT.

This chain connects TRBV7-2 to TRBJ1-2; D perhaps matches TRBD1 (5 bases). The CDR3 runs 14 residues. V lost 7 bases and J lost 5, with 17 bases in between. The V gene's germline CDR1 is SGHTA and CDR2 FQGNSA. CDR3 in amino acids: CASMPQGRTYGYTF. The CDR3 bases are TGTGCCAGCATGCCCCAGGGACGAACTTATGGCTACACCTTC.

In DNA, the CDR3 is TGCGCCAGCAGCTTATACCGACCCACTCCGGGCGAAAAACTGTTTTTT. Translating gives CASSLYRPTPGEKLFF. The J gene is TRBJ1-4, the V gene TRBV5-1, with no clear D. V lost 2 bases to trimming and J lost 8 bases, with 19 bases between them. The CDR3 extends over 16 amino acids. Germline CDR1 and CDR2: SGHRS and YFSETQ.

The V and J genes are TRBV7-2 and TRBJ2-1; 11 bases are shared with TRBD1. CDR3 length equals 15 residues. V lost 2 bases to trimming and J lost 10 bases; unmatched junction nucleotides: 7. Germline CDR1 reads SGHTA; CDR2 reads FQGNSA. This CDR3 is CASSLSGTGGHEQFF. The CDR3 coding sequence is TGTGCCAGCAGCTTATCGGGGACAGGGGGTCACGAGCAGTTCTTC.

The chain recombines TRBV7-9 with TRBJ1-2; D possibly corresponds to TRBD1 (6 bases). The CDR3 loop spans 16 amino acids. CDR1 is SEHNR, CDR2 FQNEAQ, per germline (reference sequence). V was cut by 1 base and J by 4 bases, with 16 bases left in between. The CDR3 sequence: CASSLEETTGAYGYTF. The CDR3 bases are TGTGCCAGCAGCTTAGAGGAGACGACAGGAGCCTATGGCTACACCTTC.

The rearrangement uses TRBV11-2 and TRBJ2-3, with 7 bases fitting TRBD1. The CDR3 is 15 amino acids. J was trimmed by 6 bases and V by 4 bases; bases with no gene match: 10. Germline V lookup: CDR1 SGHAT, CDR2 FQNNGV. CDR3 sequence (DNA): TGTGCCAGCAGCTCCAGGGGGATAGCCACCGATACGCAGTATTTT. Encoded protein: CASSSRGIATDTQYF.

The chain couples TRBV19 to TRBJ2-7, with 10 bases lining up with TRBD1. V shed 5 bases and J 6 bases; nucleotides not matched to a gene: 10. This CDR3 spans 15 amino acids. Per germline, CDR1 LNHDA and CDR2 SQIVND (reference sequence). The CDR3 loop reads CASSSPGQGIFEQYF. The CDR3 DNA sequence: TGTGCCAGTAGTTCCCCGGGACAGGGGATTTTCGAGCAGTACTTC.